The 10 T cell receptor beta chains presented below share a single source sample, sequenced in a study of blood T cells in healthy people across ages. Sample-barcoded 5' priming and a J-beta primer mix drove a second PCR of about 6 to 11 cycles. One entry per CDR3 protein, called by TCRdb with MiXCR from the 5' RACE reads. The repertoire holds about 1.4 million distinct CDR3 sequences, almost 60% seen once, with 5% to 7% in the top ten. Sequences were obtained from blood. The receptors derive from a young man in good health.

The chain couples TRBV4-3 to TRBJ2-7; possibly TRBD2 for D (5 bases). The DNA end favors TRBJ2-1, so the J call may be wrong. Germline V lookup: CDR1 LGHNA, CDR2 YSLEER. This CDR3 has 14 amino acids. The CDR3 spells CASSQGSGAYEQFF. In DNA form, the CDR3 reads TGCGCCAGCAGCCAAGGCAGCGGTGCCTACGAGCAGTTCTTC.

The CDR3 DNA sequence: TGCAGTGCGTACAGGTCCCAGGGCGAGCAGTACTTC. Protein: CSAYRSQGEQYF. This rearrangement joins TRBV20-1 to TRBJ2-5; possibly TRBD1 for D (5 bases). The J call may be mistaken, given a closer DNA end match to TRBJ2-7. The CDR3 runs to 12 residues. Germline CDR1 DFQATT, CDR2 SNEGSKA (reference sequence).

This clonotype occurred many times. This sequence joins TRBV6-2 or TRBV6-3 and TRBJ2-7, with no clear D. The CDR3 consists of 10 residues. V was shortened by 6 bases and J by 3 bases, with 3 bases between the two germline ends. Germline V gene data show CDR1 as MNHEY and CDR2 as SVGEGT. CDR3 DNA: TGTGCCAGCAGGAACTACGAGCAGTACTTC. It translates to CASRNYEQYF.

This clonotype was picked up many times. The chain recombines TRBV28 with TRBJ2-2; 8 bases fit TRBD1. This CDR3 is built from 15 residues. Germline V gene sequence: CDR1 MDHEN, CDR2 SYDVKM. V dropped 3 bases and J dropped 7; count of bases not matched to a gene: 7. CDR3 nucleotides: TGTGCCAGCAGTTTCTTGACAGGGGAAGTCGGGGAGCTGTTTTTT. Translated, it gives CASSFLTGEVGELFF.

This clonotype showed up just a few times. CDR3 sequence reads: CASSQDRSFDEQFF. DNA of the CDR3: TGCGCCAGCAGCCAAGATAGATCCTTCGATGAGCAGTTCTTC. The chain links TRBV4-1 to TRBJ2-1; no clear D gene. The CDR3 is made up of 14 amino acids. Germline V gene lookup returns CDR1 MGHRA and CDR2 YSYEKL. V was shortened by 0 bases and J by 8 bases, with 11 bases between the two germline ends.

The chain employs TRBV24-1 and TRBJ2-5; 8 nucleotides match TRBD2. This CDR3 is 15 amino acids long. V shed 2 bases and J 1 base; nucleotides not matched to a gene: 2. Germline V lookup: CDR1 KGHDR, CDR2 SFDVKD. This chain's CDR3 is CATSDSAGGQETQYF. DNA for the CDR3: TGTGCCACCAGTGATTCCGCGGGGGGCCAAGAGACCCAGTACTTC.

The chain couples TRBV4-1 to TRBJ2-3; D perhaps matches TRBD1 (5 bases). From germline, CDR1 is MGHRA and CDR2 YSYEKL. The V and J ends lost 4 bases and 3 bases respectively, with 14 bases between them. The CDR3 sequence is 15 residues long. Written as DNA, the CDR3 is TGCGCCAGCAGCCGAGATGGGGCCCGGACAGATACGCAGTATTTT. This encodes CASSRDGARTDTQYF.

This clonotype was observed a single time. V is TRBV27 and J is TRBJ2-1, with D unclear. From germline, CDR1 is MNHEY and CDR2 SMNVEV (reference sequence). The germline V and J ends were trimmed by 4 bases and 6 bases, with 13 bases remaining between them. The CDR3 totals 14 residues. CDR3 DNA: TGTGCCAGCAGTTCACCTCGCCCCGGCAATGAGCAGTTCTTC. Translation: CASSSPRPGNEQFF.

The chain is built from TRBV5-1 and TRBJ1-6, with D possibly matching TRBD1 (6 bases). The V gene lost 4 bases and the J gene lost 14 bases, with 19 bases spanning the gap. This CDR3 is 14 amino acids long. Germline loops: CDR1 SGHRS, CDR2 YFSETQ. CDR3: CASSIDRTKESLHF. CDR3 sequence (DNA): TGCGCCAGCAGCATAGACAGGACCAAGGAATCCCTCCACTTT.

This clonotype appeared a few times. DNA for the CDR3: TGCAGCGTCCTCCTCGCTAGCGGGGAAATCGAGCAGTACTTC. Amino acid sequence: CSVLLASGEIEQYF. J is TRBJ2-7 and V is TRBV29-1, with 9 bases aligning to TRBD2. The germline CDR1 and CDR2 sequences are SQVTM and ANQGSEA. The J segment lost 6 bases and the V segment lost 6 bases, leaving 12 bases of the junction unmatched. The CDR3 extends over 14 amino acids.